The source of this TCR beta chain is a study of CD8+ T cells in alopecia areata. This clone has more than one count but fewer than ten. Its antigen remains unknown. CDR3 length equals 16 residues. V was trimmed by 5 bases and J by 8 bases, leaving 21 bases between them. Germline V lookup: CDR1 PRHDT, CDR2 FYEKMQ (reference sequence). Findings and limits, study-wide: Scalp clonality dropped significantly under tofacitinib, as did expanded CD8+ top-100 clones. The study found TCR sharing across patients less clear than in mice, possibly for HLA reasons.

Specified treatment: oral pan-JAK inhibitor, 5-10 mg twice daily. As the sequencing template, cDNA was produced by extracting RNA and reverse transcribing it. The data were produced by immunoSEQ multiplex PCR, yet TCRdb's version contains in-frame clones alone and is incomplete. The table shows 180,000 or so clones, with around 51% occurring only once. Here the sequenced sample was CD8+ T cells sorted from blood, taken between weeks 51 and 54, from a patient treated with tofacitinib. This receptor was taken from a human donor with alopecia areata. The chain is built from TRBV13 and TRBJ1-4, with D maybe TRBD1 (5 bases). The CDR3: CASSPRSRGLEEKLFF. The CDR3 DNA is TGTGCCAGCAGCCCTAGATCTCGGGGGTTAGAAGAAAAACTGTTTTTT.